The clone carrying this T cell receptor (beta chain) was recorded a few times. Its antigen is unknown. This record belongs to a study of early T cells in non-severe SARS-CoV-2 infection. Study overall: Unsorted whole-blood RNA was sequenced in bulk, leaving chains unpaired. Broader study findings: Database matching using VDJdb favored anti-spike CD8 responses, with private and CD4 specificities left missing.

V dropped 5 bases and J dropped 7 bases, with 15 bases sitting between them. The CDR3 runs 13 residues. TCRdb reanalysed the 5' RACE reads using MiXCR and keeps one entry per CDR3 protein. The repertoire holds some 77,000 distinct CDR3 sequences, with more than 9% as singletons. The sequence was collected from an adult who was a healthcare worker with PCR-confirmed SARS-CoV-2 infection or an uninfected control (not recorded which). The gene calls are TRBV12-3 or TRBV12-4 and TRBJ2-7; weak D call: TRBD2 (6 bases). Sequenced sample: whole blood. The DNA for the CDR3 is TGTGCCAGCAGTGGCGGGACCTTAGGGGAGCAGTACTTC. Translation gives CASSGGTLGEQYF.